These T cell receptor beta chains were read from a single sample in a study of T cells after posttransplantation cyclophosphamide. Clones were read by immunoSEQ multiplex PCR, and TCRdb kept only the in-frame ones, dropping some. The data show about 43,000 clones, about nine tenths seen once. This specimen consisted of PBMCs, obtained just over 60 days after allogeneic stem cell transplant with posttransplant cyclophosphamide. Receptor source: a male patient aged 60 to 75 who received an allogeneic stem cell transplant from a related donor and was CMV-positive. Part of the T cells may come from the graft donor. CDR3s include the opening cysteine and the closing phenylalanine or tryptophan. The D gene is left open where the match is weak. Size is stated for part of the rows, as once, few or many counts, or as a class when the clone is expanded.

V	size	J	D	DNA	CDR3
TRBV9	NA	TRBJ2-5	TRBD2	TGTGCCAGCAGCGTAGCTACTAGCGGGGGACAAGAGACCCAGTACTTC	CASSVATSGGQETQYF
TRBV7-9	NA	TRBJ2-5	NA	TGTGCCAGCAGCTTACAGAGGGGGGAGACCCAGTACTTC	CASSLQRGETQYF
TRBV6-5	NA	TRBJ1-2	NA	TGTGCCAGCACTCAGTGGGGGGAGAAGGGCTATGGCTACACCTTC	CASTQWGEKGYGYTF
TRBV30	NA	TRBJ1-6	NA	TGTGCCTGGAGTAAACAGCATAATTCACCCCTCCACTTT	CAWSKQHNSPLHF
TRBV2	once	TRBJ1-4	NA	TGTGCCAGCAGTCGATGGTACCTCGGGGGAACTAATGAAAAACTGTTTTTT	CASSRWYLGGTNEKLFF
TRBV10-3	NA	TRBJ1-5	TRBD1	TGTGCCATCAGCCAGACAGGGGGGAATCAGCCCCAGCATTTT	CAISQTGGNQPQHF
TRBV5-4	NA	TRBJ2-5	TRBD1	TGTGCCAGCAGCTCCCCACAGGGGCTGAGAGAGACCCAGTACTTC	CASSSPQGLRETQYF
TRBV6-6	few	TRBJ2-4	TRBD1	TGTGCCAGCACCCCGGGACAGGGGGAAAACATTCAGTACTTC	CASTPGQGENIQYF
TRBV5-6	once	TRBJ2-2	NA	TGTGCCAGCAGCCTGCCGTCCGGAGACACCGGGGAGCTGTTTTTT	CASSLPSGDTGELFF
TRBV6-1	NA	TRBJ2-5	TRBD2	TGTGCCAGCAGTGAAGCAGGACTAGCCATTCCAGAGACCCAGTACTTC	CASSEAGLAIPETQYF
TRBV5-1	NA	TRBJ2-5	NA	TGCGCCAGCAGCCCCAGGACAGGAGGGACGGAGACCCAGTACTTC	CASSPRTGGTETQYF
TRBV27	NA	TRBJ1-6	TRBD1	TGTGCCAGCAGTATCAAGACAGGGAAGAATTCCCCCCTCCACTTT	CASSIKTGKNSPLHF
TRBV6-5	NA	TRBJ1-5	NA	TGTGCCAGCAGTTACAGTCGGGATCGGCCCCAGCATTTT	CASSYSRDRPQHF
TRBV9	NA	TRBJ2-5	NA	TGTGCCAGCAGCGTTATTGAAGGGGCCCAAGAGACCCAGTACTTC	CASSVIEGAQETQYF
TRBV6-5	NA	TRBJ1-1	NA	TGTGCCAGTGTTGGACAGTACACTGAAGCTTTCTTT	CASVGQYTEAFF
TRBV7-2	NA	TRBJ1-4	TRBD1	TGTGCCAGCAGCTCCCAGGACAGGGAAAATGAAAAACTGTTTTTT	CASSSQDRENEKLFF
TRBV18	NA	TRBJ1-1	NA	TGTGCCAGCTCACCAACGGGGGGCCCCACTGAAGCTTTCTTT	CASSPTGGPTEAFF
TRBV9	NA	TRBJ2-2	NA	TGTGCCAGCAGCTCCCCCCGCGTACAGGGTTCGTACACCGGGGAGCTGTTTTTT	CASSSPRVQGSYTGELFF
TRBV19	NA	TRBJ1-4	TRBD1	TGTGCCAGTAGTATGTTGGGACAGGGCGATCCCGGGAATGAAAAACTGTTTTTT	CASSMLGQGDPGNEKLFF
TRBV10-3	NA	TRBJ2-1	TRBD2	TGTGCCATCGCGGGGGGAAACAATGAGCAGTTCTTC	CAIAGGNNEQFF
TRBV11-3	NA	TRBJ2-3	NA	TGTGCCAGCAGCCAGGGGACAAACCGAGGGACGCAGTATTTT	CASSQGTNRGTQYF
TRBV7-9	NA	TRBJ2-5	TRBD2	TGTGCCAGCAGCCCAAGCGGGGGCTCCCGCGAGACCCAGTACTTC	CASSPSGGSRETQYF
TRBV4-1	NA	TRBJ2-5	TRBD2	TGCGCCAGCAGAGCAGCGGGGCAAGAGACCCAGTACTTC	CASRAAGQETQYF
TRBV6-1	NA	TRBJ2-2	NA	TGTGCCAGCAGCCAACGACGGGGGTCAGCCGGGGAGCTGTTTTTT	CASSQRRGSAGELFF
TRBV7-8	NA	TRBJ1-5	NA	TGTGCCAGCAGCTTAGTCGGGGGGCCGGGGCAGCCCCAGCATTTT	CASSLVGGPGQPQHF
TRBV7-9	once	TRBJ1-4	NA	TGTGCCAGCAGCTGGCAGGGCACTAATGAAAAACTGTTTTTT	CASSWQGTNEKLFF
TRBV18	NA	TRBJ1-1	TRBD1	TGTGCCAGCTCAGACTTTACAGGGGACACTGAAGCTTTCTTT	CASSDFTGDTEAFF
TRBV27	once	TRBJ2-2	NA	TGTGCCAGCAACTCAGGGGTGATCCCTTCGGGTGAGCTGTTTTTT	CASNSGVIPSGELFF
TRBV6-6	NA	TRBJ1-1	TRBD1	TGTGCCAGCAGTTATTTTGACAGGGTAGGCTCTGAAGCTTTCTTT	CASSYFDRVGSEAFF
TRBV30	NA	TRBJ1-4	NA	TGTGCCTGGAGTAAATACCAGGGGACAACTAACGAAAAACTGTTTTTT	CAWSKYQGTTNEKLFF
TRBV5-1	NA	TRBJ1-6	TRBD1	TGCGCCAGTACGAGGGGACAGGGGGGTTCACCCCTCCACTTT	CASTRGQGGSPLHF
TRBV7-7	NA	TRBJ1-1	NA	TGTGCCAGCAGCTCGGGTAAGAACACTGAAGCTTTCTTT	CASSSGKNTEAFF
TRBV4-1	NA	TRBJ2-3	TRBD2	TGCGCCAGCAGCCCAGGACTAGCGGGCCTTATATCCACGGATACGCAGTATTTT	CASSPGLAGLISTDTQYF
TRBV7-6	NA	TRBJ2-1	TRBD1	TGTGCCAGCAGCAGTAGGGACAGGGGAGACAATGAGCAGTTCTTC	CASSSRDRGDNEQFF
TRBV7-6	NA	TRBJ2-1	NA	TGTGCCAGCAGCTTACAAGGGATGACTACGAACCACAATGAGCAGTTCTTC	CASSLQGMTTNHNEQFF
TRBV5-4	NA	TRBJ2-5	TRBD1	TGTGCCAGCAGCTTGGGGTTGACAGGGGTGGGAGTGGAGACCCAGTACTTC	CASSLGLTGVGVETQYF
TRBV27	NA	TRBJ1-5	NA	TGTGCCAGCAGATCTGGGACTTTAAGGGATAGCAATCAGCCCCAGCATTTT	CASRSGTLRDSNQPQHF
TRBV2	NA	TRBJ1-5	NA	TGTGCCAGCAGTGAAGGGTTCTACAGGGCTAGCAATCAGCCCCAGCATTTT	CASSEGFYRASNQPQHF
TRBV7-2	NA	TRBJ1-1	NA	TGTGCCAGCAGCTTAGGCAGGGCTGTAGGGAACACTGAAGCTTTCTTT	CASSLGRAVGNTEAFF
TRBV6-6	NA	TRBJ1-4	NA	TGTGCCAGCAGTTACGTCCGTGAAAAACTGTTTTTT	CASSYVREKLFF
TRBV25-1	NA	TRBJ2-6	NA	TGTGCCAGCAGTCGGTCGGGTGGGGCCAACGTCCTGACTTTC	CASSRSGGANVLTF
TRBV21-1	NA	TRBJ2-1	NA	TGTGCCAGCAGCAAAGTCCCTAGCGGATACAATGAGCAGTTCTTC	CASSKVPSGYNEQFF
TRBV5-5	NA	TRBJ1-6	NA	TGTGCCAGCAGCGGGACACAGAATTCACCCCTCCACTTT	CASSGTQNSPLHF